This is a list of T cell receptor beta chains from one sample in a study of chemoradiotherapy in HPV16-positive cancers. The protocol was immunoSEQ multiplex PCR, while the TCRdb copy is restricted to in-frame clones and leaves out a portion. Of several thousand clones in the sample, roughly 75% are singletons; the top ten hold 9% to 10%. Sample collection occurred from a patient who underwent chemoradiotherapy. These TCRs come from a human donor with HPV-associated anogenital cancer. Each CDR3 is given with its conserved first and last residue. Each record gives: J gene, V gene, CDR3 protein.

TRBJ1-5	TRBV6-1	CASKYSNQPQHF
TRBJ1-1	TRBV18	CASSPTGDEEAFF
TRBJ2-7	TRBV6-1	CASRIVGQPVYEQYF
TRBJ1-6	TRBV18	CASSLTGYNSPLHF
TRBJ2-1	TRBV7-3	CASSYARDRAGMQFF
TRBJ2-7	TRBV10-3	CAIRGQTHEQYF
TRBJ1-5	TRBV7-8	CASSFLGSNQPQHF
TRBJ2-7	TRBV21-1	CASSKIGTGRKSEQYF
TRBJ2-7	TRBV30	CAWSALTFGRYEQYF
TRBJ2-5	TRBV19	CASNSGPKIQETQYF
TRBJ2-7	TRBV5-4	CASSWRGEQYF
TRBJ1-4	TRBV11-2	CASSGRTGVWEKLFF
TRBJ1-2	TRBV4-2	CASSQEGGGVHGYTF
TRBJ1-5	TRBV19	CASSISRIRGNQPQHF
TRBJ2-3	TRBV10-2	CASARRIAADTQYF
TRBJ2-3	TRBV7-2	CASSLDIASGTTDTQYF